This record looks at one T cell receptor (beta chain) sequence and its context. Antigen: not known. The ends were cut back, 4 bases at V and 6 bases at J, with 7 bases in the middle. Germline V CDR1 and CDR2: SGHTA, FQGNSA. This CDR3 has 11 residues. Two oligonucleotides, mixed equimolar, formed the beta constant-region primer covering TRBC1 and TRBC2. Four rounds of PCR amplified the ligated cDNA using nested alpha and beta constant-region primers plus SP2. TCRdb redid the calling of the UMI-ligation and nested PCR reads with MiXCR, one entry per CDR3 protein. The repertoire holds approximately 150,000 distinct CDR3 sequences, with roughly 22% as singletons. This sample is drawn from a study of naive and memory T cell subsets. Findings of the study overall: Possibly reflecting memory cells re-expressing CD45RA, a few larger clonotypes occurred in naive repertoires, especially CD8.

The specimen sequenced was naive CD4+ T cells from blood. This TCR was recovered from a human donor in good health. The chain employs TRBV7-2 and TRBJ2-7; no clear D. CDR3 in amino acids: CASSSLREQYF. CDR3 in DNA: TGTGCCAGCAGCTCTCTACGCGAGCAGTACTTC.